The source of this T cell receptor beta chain is a study of blood T cell repertoires in COVID-19. Overall study: Samples of COVID-19 (acute and convalescent) were obtained from the United States, Italy and Spain. T cells, B-cell-depleted T cells, or PBMCs supplied cDNA or gDNA.

As handled by the study authors: Reference gene primer amplification in the assay estimated nucleated cell counts. Sequencing was performed with immunoSEQ multiplex PCR; in TCRdb, only in-frame clones are kept and a portion is missing. From that table come the V and J calls and clone size; the DNA was used to work out D and trimming. The sample includes about 260,000 clones, about 87% of them seen just once. As to this clone: Other nucleotide sequences in the sample specify the same CDR3.

There are 13 residues in the CDR3. Germline V gene sequence: CDR1 LNHDA, CDR2 SQIVND (reference sequence). Deletions cut 4 bases from V and 3 bases from J, with 7 bases between. The source is a man in his sixties who had recovered from COVID-19. The chain employs TRBV19 and TRBJ1-5; D uncertain. Source material: peripheral blood. The CDR3 reads CASSTGINQPQHF. In DNA, the CDR3 is TGTGCCAGTAGTACAGGTATCAATCAGCCCCAGCATTTT.